This T cell receptor beta chain emerged from a study of blood T cell repertoires in COVID-19. Study in general: The cDNA or gDNA used as material had been derived from T cells, B-cell-depleted T cells, or PBMCs.

Data came from immunoSEQ multiplex PCR; TCRdb stores just in-frame clones and leaves some out. The data show about 280,000 clones, with roughly 80% seen just once and roughly 5.3% held by the top ten. CDR3 length: 13 amino acids. In germline, CDR1 is MGHDK, CDR2 SYGVNS. Trimming removed 6 bases at V and 9 bases at J, with 12 bases between. Cohorts were based on clinical histories the participants reported. Sequencing input: PBMCs or T cells enriched from blood (not recorded which). The V gene is TRBV25-1, the J gene TRBJ1-6; D gene uncertain. This clonotype was sampled from a middle-aged man who had been exposed to COVID-19. The CDR3 coding sequence is TGTGCCAGCAGGGAGGAACAGATTTCACCCCTCCACTTT. Amino acid sequence: CASREEQISPLHF.